A single sample gave rise to the 16 T cell receptor beta chains below, sequenced in a study of T cells after yellow fever vaccination (dated by TCRdb to the late 2010s). The treatment or condition label for this specimen denotes: live attenuated yellow fever vaccine strain. Library preparation was by 5' RACE. Sequencer: Illumina HiSeq 2500. TCRdb's own reprocessing of the public reads used fastp at Q25 and MiXCR and kept productive beta chains. CDR3 protein duplicates are merged, each entry listing the most common genes and DNA. The sample table lists approximately 510,000 distinct CDR3 sequences, about a fifth of them with a count of one. The top ten hold about a sixth of the sample. The material was PBMCs, obtained approximately 22 days after the first yellow fever vaccination. The receptors shown here come from a man younger than 35 who received the YFV17D yellow fever vaccine.

This clonotype appeared a few times. This chain links TRBV6-6 with TRBJ1-1; 7 bases match TRBD1. Germline-derived CDR1 and CDR2 are MNHNY and SVGAGI (reference sequence). The CDR3 has 13 residues. Trimming cost V 6 bases and J 4 bases; bases outside gene matches: 5. This CDR3 reads CASRQTGFTEAFF. CDR3 DNA: TGTGCCAGCAGGCAGACAGGGTTCACTGAAGCTTTCTTT.

The rearrangement links TRBV12-3 or TRBV12-4 to TRBJ1-1; D is uncertain. Trimming cost V 4 bases and J 0 bases, with 12 bases left between them. The CDR3 totals 15 residues. The CDR3 DNA reads TGTGCCAGCAGTTCCTCAGACATAATGAACACTGAAGCTTTCTTT. This encodes CASSSSDIMNTEAFF.

This chain links TRBV14 with TRBJ1-5; unclear D gene. The V and J ends lost 1 base and 6 bases respectively, with 10 bases between them. Per the germline V gene, CDR1 is SGHDN and CDR2 is FVKESK. The CDR3 covers 14 residues. CDR3 in DNA: TGTGCCAGCAGCCAAGGAGGATTGGGTCAGCCCCAGCATTTT. This codes for CASSQGGLGQPQHF.

V is TRBV12-3 or TRBV12-4 and J is TRBJ2-3; 10 bases fit TRBD2. V shed 6 bases and J 2 bases; nucleotides not matched to a gene: 8. This CDR3 has 16 residues. The CDR3 DNA reads TGTGCCAGCAGCCCAACTAGCGGGGACGACACAGATACGCAGTATTTT. Residues: CASSPTSGDDTDTQYF.

The V gene is TRBV4-1, the J gene TRBJ2-1, with 16 bases fitting TRBD2. Per the germline V gene, CDR1 is MGHRA and CDR2 is YSYEKL. V lost 4 bases and J lost 3; bases outside the gene matches: 6. The CDR3 contains 18 residues. CDR3 sequence (DNA): TGCGCCAGCAGCCCGGGGACTAGCGGGGGGGCCGGCTACAATGAGCAGTTCTTC. Encoded protein: CASSPGTSGGAGYNEQFF.

In its sample, this clonotype was seen once. The chain recombines TRBV14 with TRBJ2-2, with no clear D. Between the trimmed V and J ends, which lost 2 bases and 7 bases, there was a span of 5 bases. Per germline, CDR1 SGHDN and CDR2 FVKESK. This CDR3 is 12 amino acids long. This CDR3 is CASSQIGGELFF. As DNA, the CDR3 is TGTGCCAGCAGCCAAATTGGCGGGGAGCTGTTTTTT.

V usage is TRBV5-5 and J usage is TRBJ1-4; D is ambiguous. The V gene's germline CDR1 is SGHKS and CDR2 YYEKEE (reference sequence). V was pared by 4 bases and J by 8 bases, with 9 bases between. This CDR3 has 12 amino acids. CDR3 sequence reads: CASSRPAEKLFF. The CDR3 bases are TGTGCCAGCAGCCGACCCGCAGAAAAACTGTTTTTT.

V usage is TRBV18 and J usage is TRBJ2-7; TRBD2 is a possible D gene (6 bases). The CDR3 sequence is 14 residues long. The ends were cut back, 5 bases at V and 5 bases at J, with 16 bases in the middle. CDR1 and CDR2 from the germline V gene are KGHSH and LQKENI. The CDR3: CASSLARGSHEQYF. Here the CDR3 DNA reads TGTGCCAGCTCATTGGCCCGGGGGTCGCACGAGCAGTACTTC.

A few counts support this clonotype. The CDR3 is CASSYSSRGTGYTF. The CDR3 nucleotides are TGTGCCAGCAGTTACTCGAGTCGAGGGACCGGCTACACCTTC. This rearrangement joins TRBV6-5 to TRBJ1-2; the D gene is possibly TRBD1 (5 bases). V was shortened by 0 bases and J by 8 bases, with 13 bases between the two germline ends. This CDR3 is built from 14 residues. CDR1 is MNHEY and CDR2 is SVGAGI in the germline V gene.

This clonotype came up a few times. The chain joins TRBV29-1 to TRBJ1-2; tentative D call: TRBD1 (6 bases). V was pared by 5 bases and J by 5 bases, with 15 bases between. Looked up from germline, CDR1 is SQVTM and CDR2 is ANQGSEA. The CDR3 has 13 amino acids. This chain's CDR3 is CSVKGGVVYGYTF. The CDR3 coding sequence is TGCAGCGTTAAAGGGGGGGTAGTTTATGGCTACACCTTC.

This chain links TRBV11-1 with TRBJ2-5; 9 nucleotides match TRBD2. CDR3 length equals 18 residues. CDR1 SGHAT and CDR2 FQDESV come from the germline V gene (reference sequence). The J segment lost 1 base and the V segment lost 5 bases, leaving 14 bases of the junction unmatched. CDR3 in amino acids: CASSPWGSGGLTQETQYF. The CDR3 DNA reads TGTGCCAGCAGCCCCTGGGGAAGCGGGGGGCTAACCCAAGAGACCCAGTACTTC.

This clonotype was seen a few times. J is TRBJ2-1 and V is TRBV11-2, with TRBD2 identical over 10 bases. Germline-derived CDR1 and CDR2 are SGHAT and FQNNGV. V lost 5 bases to trimming and J lost 9 bases; unmatched junction nucleotides: 13. The CDR3 totals 16 residues. The CDR3 spells CASSPRLAGTHFEQFF. In DNA form, the CDR3 reads TGTGCCAGCAGCCCTAGACTAGCGGGCACCCATTTTGAGCAGTTCTTC.

The genes are TRBV20-1 and TRBJ2-1; 8 positions match TRBD2. The CDR3 totals 14 residues. Looked up from germline, CDR1 is DFQATT and CDR2 is SNEGSKA (reference sequence). Trimming at V came to 3 bases and at J to 0 bases, leaving 1 base not matched to a gene. Written as DNA, the CDR3 is TGCAGTGCTAGCGGGGGGGGCTCCTACAATGAGCAGTTCTTC. The encoded protein is CSASGGGSYNEQFF.

This clonotype was counted between two and nine times. The J gene is TRBJ2-5, the V gene TRBV12-3 or TRBV12-4; D is perhaps TRBD2 (6 bases). The CDR3 runs 14 residues. V was trimmed by 6 bases and J by 4 bases, leaving 15 bases between them. The CDR3 DNA sequence: TGTGCCAGCAGCCCCGGGGGTAGGCGAGAGACCCAGTACTTC. It codes for CASSPGGRRETQYF.

V and J are TRBV11-2 and TRBJ1-3; D not certain. Trimming left V 0 bases short and J 2 bases short, with 8 bases between. Germline V gives CDR1 SGHAT, CDR2 FQNNGV. The CDR3 length is 15 residues. The CDR3: CASSLDPGAGNTIYF. For the CDR3, the DNA is TGTGCCAGCAGCTTAGATCCAGGCGCTGGAAACACCATATATTTT.

The DNA of the CDR3 is TGTGCCAGTAGTATGGAGGGGCCATACGTGAACACTGAAGCTTTCTTT. Translating it yields CASSMEGPYVNTEAFF. The rearrangement joins TRBV19 to TRBJ1-1, with a tentative D call TRBD1 (5 bases). With 3 bases removed from V and 0 bases from J, the gap between germline ends came to 14 bases. This CDR3 is 16 amino acids long. The germline CDR1 and CDR2 sequences are LNHDA and SQIVND (reference sequence). The entire variable domain, with the rest obtained from reference TRBV19 and TRBJ1-1, is as follows: DGGITQSPKYLFRKEGQNVTLSCEQNLNHDAMYWYRQDPGQGLRLIYYSQIVNDFQKGDIAEGYSVSREKKESFPLTVTSAQKNPTAFYLCASSMEGPYVNTEAFFGQGTRLTVV.